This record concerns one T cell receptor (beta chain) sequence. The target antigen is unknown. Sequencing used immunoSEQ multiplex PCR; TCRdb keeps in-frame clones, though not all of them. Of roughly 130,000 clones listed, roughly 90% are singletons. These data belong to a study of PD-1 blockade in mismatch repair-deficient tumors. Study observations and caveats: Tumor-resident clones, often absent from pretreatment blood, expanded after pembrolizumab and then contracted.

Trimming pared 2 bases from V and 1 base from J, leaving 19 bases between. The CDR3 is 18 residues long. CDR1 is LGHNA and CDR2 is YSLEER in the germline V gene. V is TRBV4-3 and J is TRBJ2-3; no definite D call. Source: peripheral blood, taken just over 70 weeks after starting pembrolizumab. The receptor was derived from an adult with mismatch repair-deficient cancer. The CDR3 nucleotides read TGCGCCAGCAGCCAAAAAGGGCCGCACAGTCTGGGCACAGATACGCAGTATTTT. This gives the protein CASSQKGPHSLGTDTQYF.